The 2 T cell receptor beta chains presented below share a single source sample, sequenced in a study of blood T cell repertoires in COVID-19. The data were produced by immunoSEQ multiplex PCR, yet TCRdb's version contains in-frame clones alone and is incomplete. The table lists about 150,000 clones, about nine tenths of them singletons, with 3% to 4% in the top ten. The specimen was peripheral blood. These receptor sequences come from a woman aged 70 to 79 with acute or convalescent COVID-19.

The CDR3: CASSSGLAGQETQYF. The CDR3 DNA sequence: TGTGCCAGCAGCTCGGGACTAGCGGGGCAAGAGACCCAGTACTTC. The chain employs TRBV5-4 and TRBJ2-5; 13 nucleotides match TRBD2. Germline lookup yields CDR1 SGHNT and CDR2 YYREEE (reference sequence). V dropped 3 bases and J dropped 2; count of bases not matched to a gene: 1. The CDR3 is made up of 15 amino acids.

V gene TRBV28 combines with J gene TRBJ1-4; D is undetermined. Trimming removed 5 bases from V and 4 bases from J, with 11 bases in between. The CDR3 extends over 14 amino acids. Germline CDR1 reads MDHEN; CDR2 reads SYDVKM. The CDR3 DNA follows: TGTGCCAGCAGTCCCCTAGGGAGTAATGAAAAACTGTTTTTT. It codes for CASSPLGSNEKLFF.